Below, 30 T cell receptor beta chains from the same sample are listed, as sequenced in a study of blood T cell repertoires in COVID-19. Here immunoSEQ multiplex PCR was the method, and the copy in TCRdb shows in-frame clones only, minus some. The table has over 130,000 clones, about 88% seen once. Sequencing was performed on peripheral blood. The origin of the receptors is a human donor with COVID-19, enrolled during active disease. The donor label of this sample is uncertain.

V gene TRBV11-2 combines with J gene TRBJ2-7; D is possibly TRBD2 (5 bases). Germline CDR1 reads SGHAT; CDR2 reads FQNNGV. This CDR3 region has 14 residues. V was pared by 6 bases and J by 7 bases, with 19 bases between. CDR3 DNA: TGTGCCAGCAGACCTCCCGGGATCTCCTCAGAGCAGTACTTC. Its translation: CASRPPGISSEQYF.

This sequence joins TRBV7-9 and TRBJ1-4, with 7 positions matching TRBD1. The CDR3 has 16 amino acids. Germline loops: CDR1 SEHNR, CDR2 FQNEAQ (reference sequence). V was pared by 3 bases and J by 0 bases, with 4 bases of the junction left unmatched. DNA for the CDR3: TGTGCCAGCAGCTTGAGGACAGGTGCAACTAATGAAAAACTGTTTTTT. Its translation is CASSLRTGATNEKLFF.

The rearrangement joins TRBV18 to TRBJ1-3; D is ambiguous. The CDR3 is 15 amino acids. V gave up 3 bases and J gave up 3 bases, with 12 bases separating them. Germline assignment: CDR1 KGHSH and CDR2 LQKENI. The CDR3 loop reads CASSPTRLDGNTIYF. For the CDR3, the DNA is TGTGCCAGCTCACCCACGAGGCTGGATGGAAACACCATATATTTT.

The V call is TRBV29-1, the J call TRBJ1-2; TRBD1 agrees at 7 bases. This CDR3 has 15 amino acids. Trimming at V came to 3 bases and at J to 3 bases, leaving 10 bases not matched to a gene. Germline assignment: CDR1 SQVTM and CDR2 ANQGSEA. The CDR3 region has the DNA TGCAGCGTTGATCCCTCGGGGCAGGGGGACTATGGCTACACCTTC. It encodes CSVDPSGQGDYGYTF.

The chain links TRBV19 to TRBJ2-1; a weak D match, TRBD1 (5 bases). V was cut by 5 bases and J by 3 bases, with 17 bases left in between. Germline V gives CDR1 LNHDA, CDR2 SQIVND (reference sequence). The CDR3 is 16 residues long. The CDR3 sequence: CASSSQDSELYNEQFF. In nucleotides, the CDR3 is TGTGCCAGTAGTTCGCAAGACAGTGAGCTCTACAATGAGCAGTTCTTC.

V gene TRBV5-1 combines with J gene TRBJ1-5; 7 nucleotides match TRBD1. Germline values: CDR1 SGHRS, CDR2 YFSETQ. V was pared by 3 bases and J by 1 base, with 4 bases of the junction left unmatched. There are 15 residues in the CDR3. CDR3 amino acids: CASSSGTASNQPQHF. CDR3 DNA: TGCGCCAGCAGCTCCGGGACAGCAAGCAATCAGCCCCAGCATTTT.

This clone has only a few counts. The chain recombines TRBV7-8 with TRBJ2-7, with 7 bases lining up with TRBD2. The CDR3 is made up of 12 amino acids. V trimming: 3 bases; J trimming: 4 bases; junction bases outside the gene matches: 0. Germline CDR1 SGHVS, CDR2 FQNEAQ. In DNA form, the CDR3 reads TGTGCCAGCAGCTTTAGCGGGTACGAGCAGTACTTC. Translated, it gives CASSFSGYEQYF. The complete variable domain, with remaining parts taken from reference TRBV7-8 and TRBJ2-7, reads GAGVSQSPRYKVAKRGQDVALRCDPISGHVSLFWYQQALGQGPEFLTYFQNEAQLDKSGLPSDRFFAERPEGSVSTLKIQRTQQEDSAVYLCASSFSGYEQYFGPGTRLTVT.

This chain connects TRBV6-5 to TRBJ1-3; possibly TRBD1 for D (5 bases). V was cut by 7 bases and J by 12 bases, with 16 bases left in between. Per the germline V gene, CDR1 is MNHEY and CDR2 is SVGAGI. CDR3 length: 12 amino acids. The CDR3 here is CASITAVGGIYF. In DNA form, the CDR3 reads TGTGCCAGCATAACAGCAGTGGGGGGCATATATTTT.

This rearrangement joins TRBV15 to TRBJ1-1; a possible D gene is TRBD1 (6 bases). V was pared by 4 bases and J by 1 base, with 10 bases between. Germline-derived CDR1 and CDR2 are LNHNV and YYDKDF (reference sequence). CDR3 length: 14 amino acids. CDR3 nucleotide sequence: TGTGCCACCAGCACCCCCAGGGGGAACACTGAAGCTTTCTTT. Protein product: CATSTPRGNTEAFF.

As for this clone: An end of the junction differs from the germline gene, which may be a read error. The chain combines TRBV5-4 with TRBJ2-7, with a possible D match to TRBD1 (5 bases). The CDR3 has 13 amino acids. Germline V lookup: CDR1 SGHNT, CDR2 YYREEE (reference sequence). The CDR3, as DNA: TGTGCCAGCAGCCTGGAAGGGGAAGCGCTACCCGCGTTC. This gives the protein CASSLEGEALPAF.

J is TRBJ2-1 and V is TRBV7-2, with D tentatively TRBD1 (6 bases). Trimming stripped 3 bases from V and 7 bases from J, with 10 bases between. The CDR3 has 13 residues. Germline lookup yields CDR1 SGHTA and CDR2 FQGNSA. CDR3 nucleotide sequence: TGTGCCAGCAGCTTCTACAGGGTAAATGAGCAGTTCTTC. Its protein is CASSFYRVNEQFF.

The sample holds a few counts of this clone. This chain links TRBV6-5 with TRBJ1-5; D possibly corresponds to TRBD1 (5 bases). CDR1 is MNHEY and CDR2 is SVGAGI in the germline V gene. The length of the CDR3 is 11 residues. V was clipped by 9 bases and J by 6 bases, with 9 bases between them. The CDR3 coding sequence is TGTGCCAGTGGACATACTCAGCCCCAGCATTTT. It specifies CASGHTQPQHF.

This rearrangement joins TRBV24-1 to TRBJ2-3; D gene ambiguous. Trimming stripped 5 bases from V and 4 bases from J, with 15 bases between. CDR3 length equals 15 residues. The germline gives CDR1 KGHDR, CDR2 SFDVKD. The CDR3 coding sequence is TGTGCCACCAGTGCGACTGAATGGATCGCAGATACGCAGTATTTT. It is translated as CATSATEWIADTQYF.

The CDR3, as DNA: TGTGCCATCAGTTCCTCCTCAGGGGGGGAGACCCAGTACTTC. It codes for CAISSSSGGETQYF. The V call is TRBV10-3, the J call TRBJ2-5; weak D call: TRBD1 (7 bases). CDR1 is ENHRY, CDR2 SYGVKD, per germline. The V end lost 5 bases, the J end lost 5 bases, and 15 bases lay between the germline ends. The CDR3 consists of 14 residues.

The chain recombines TRBV4-1 with TRBJ1-2, with a weak D call TRBD1 (5 bases). Looked up from germline, CDR1 is MGHRA and CDR2 is YSYEKL. There are 16 residues in the CDR3. Trimming cost V 0 bases and J 4 bases, with 15 bases left between them. CDR3 nucleotides: TGCGCCAGCAGCCAAGATGCGGGGGGGTCTCCCTATGGCTACACCTTC. Translated, it gives CASSQDAGGSPYGYTF.

The V call is TRBV3-1 (or the pseudogene TRBV3-2), the J call TRBJ1-1; D is ambiguous. The CDR3 consists of 15 residues. V lost 1 base and J lost 3, with 12 bases in between. Germline V gives CDR1 LGHDT, CDR2 YNNKEL (reference sequence). CDR3 residues: CASSQGYSGDTEAFF. CDR3 DNA: TGTGCCAGCAGCCAAGGCTACAGCGGGGACACTGAAGCTTTCTTT.

The V call is TRBV5-4, the J call TRBJ2-2; perhaps TRBD2 as D (5 bases). Germline assignment: CDR1 SGHNT and CDR2 YYREEE (reference sequence). V gave up 0 bases and J gave up 0 bases, with 9 bases separating them. CDR3 length: 16 amino acids. As DNA, the CDR3 is TGTGCCAGCAGCTTGGAAGGAGGCGCGAACACCGGGGAGCTGTTTTTT. Translated: CASSLEGGANTGELFF.

The genes are TRBV19 and TRBJ2-3; TRBD1 aligns across 7 bases. CDR1 and CDR2 (germline): LNHDA, SQIVND (reference sequence). V lost 2 bases, J lost 1 base, and 0 bases stayed unmatched. The CDR3 has 14 amino acids. As DNA, the CDR3 is TGTGCCAGTAGTATACAGGGGGGCACAGATACGCAGTATTTT. This sequence encodes CASSIQGGTDTQYF.

The rearrangement uses TRBV7-9 and TRBJ1-6, with D possibly TRBD1 on 5 matching bases. Trimming pared 5 bases from V and 10 bases from J, leaving 18 bases between. Germline V lookup: CDR1 SEHNR, CDR2 FQNEAQ (reference sequence). CDR3 length: 15 amino acids. For the CDR3, the DNA is TGTGCCAGCAGCGCCCGGGAGGCAGGGAACTCACCCCTCCACTTT. It specifies CASSAREAGNSPLHF.

This clone was observed a single time. The chain recombines TRBV12-3 or TRBV12-4 with TRBJ2-7; the D is unclear. V shed 2 bases and J shed 3 bases, with 8 bases lying between them. This CDR3 contains 13 residues. The CDR3 protein is CASSLNRDYEQYF. The CDR3 region has the DNA TGTGCCAGCAGTTTAAACAGAGACTACGAGCAGTACTTC.

The V gene is TRBV11-1, the J gene TRBJ1-1, with 7 bases identical to TRBD1. V trimming: 5 bases; J trimming: 1 base; junction bases outside the gene matches: 10. The length of the CDR3 is 16 residues. Germline V gives CDR1 SGHAT, CDR2 FQDESV (reference sequence). The CDR3 region is CASSPLPDRANTEAFF. The CDR3 DNA reads as TGTGCCAGCAGCCCCCTTCCCGACAGGGCGAACACTGAAGCTTTCTTT.

The rearrangement uses TRBV5-1 and TRBJ2-1; 14 bases map to TRBD2. CDR3 length: 14 residues. Germline trimming cut 3 bases from V and 14 bases from J; bases unmatched to any gene: 7. Germline V gene data show CDR1 as SGHRS and CDR2 as YFSETQ. DNA for the CDR3: TGCGCCAGCAGCTCGGGACTAGCGGGGGAAAGTAAGTTCTTC. This translates into CASSSGLAGESKFF.

CDR3 DNA sequence: TGTGCCAGCAGCTTTCCGGGACTAGCGGGGGGCGGAGAGACCCAGTACTTC. Translating it yields CASSFPGLAGGGETQYF. This chain uses TRBV5-4 with TRBJ2-5; 15 bases are a match to TRBD2. There are 17 residues in the CDR3. The germline V gene has CDR1 SGHNT and CDR2 YYREEE (reference sequence). The V segment lost 2 bases and the J segment 4 bases; nucleotides outside the gene matches: 6.

This chain connects TRBV28 to TRBJ1-2; D is unclear. The CDR3 extends over 12 amino acids. Trimming pared 6 bases from V and 7 bases from J, leaving 12 bases between. CDR1 and CDR2 (germline): MDHEN, SYDVKM. CDR3 loop: CASSDTVGGYTF. The DNA of the CDR3 is TGTGCCAGCAGCGACACAGTGGGTGGCTACACCTTC.

This chain connects TRBV7-3 to TRBJ2-5; D perhaps matches TRBD2 (6 bases). The ends were cut back, 2 bases at V and 1 base at J, with 8 bases in the middle. Germline assignment: CDR1 SGHTA and CDR2 FQGTGA. This CDR3 has 14 residues. CDR3 coding DNA: TGTGCCAGCAGCTTACGGGGGATCCAAGAGACCCAGTACTTC. This encodes CASSLRGIQETQYF.

The rearrangement links TRBV11-2 to TRBJ1-4; D ambiguous. The length of the CDR3 is 14 residues. Germline CDR1 SGHAT, CDR2 FQNNGV. Trimming shortened V by 4 bases and J by 3 bases, and 9 bases separated the two germline ends. The CDR3 DNA is TGTGCCAGCAGCTCCGGGTGGCCTAATGAAAAACTGTTTTTT. The encoded protein is CASSSGWPNEKLFF.

The gene calls are TRBV12-5 and TRBJ1-1, with unresolved D. CDR3 length equals 14 residues. The V and J ends lost 6 bases and 6 bases respectively, with 17 bases between them. Germline values: CDR1 LGHNT, CDR2 FRNRAP. CDR3 residues: CASGQLGGRSEAFF. The CDR3 DNA reads as TGTGCTAGTGGCCAGCTCGGCGGGAGGTCTGAAGCTTTCTTT.

The chain couples TRBV4-2 to TRBJ2-7; TRBD1 matches at 8 bases. CDR1 LGHNA and CDR2 YNFKEQ come from the germline V gene. The CDR3 runs to 15 residues. V shed 3 bases, J shed 4 bases, and the junction held 8 bases outside the gene matches. CDR3 in amino acids: CASSQATGGGYEQYF. DNA of the CDR3: TGTGCCAGCAGCCAGGCCACAGGGGGTGGTTACGAGCAGTACTTC.

This clone appeared a few times. Different DNA sequences within this sample yield the same CDR3. The chain uses TRBV18 and TRBJ1-1, with 8 bases aligning to TRBD1. CDR1 and CDR2 (germline): KGHSH, LQKENI. V gave up 4 bases and J gave up 0 bases; unmatched junction bases: 1. This CDR3 has 14 residues. CDR3 in amino acids: CASSRQGLNTEAFF. The CDR3 nucleotides read TGTGCCAGCTCACGACAGGGGTTGAACACTGAAGCTTTCTTT.

V gene TRBV25-1 combines with J gene TRBJ2-3; D unresolved. V lost 8 bases to trimming and J lost 2 bases, with 11 bases between them. This CDR3 has 13 amino acids. CDR1 MGHDK and CDR2 SYGVNS come from the germline V gene. CDR3 region: CASGVTFTDTQYF. The DNA of the CDR3 is TGTGCCAGCGGAGTCACTTTCACAGATACGCAGTATTTT.